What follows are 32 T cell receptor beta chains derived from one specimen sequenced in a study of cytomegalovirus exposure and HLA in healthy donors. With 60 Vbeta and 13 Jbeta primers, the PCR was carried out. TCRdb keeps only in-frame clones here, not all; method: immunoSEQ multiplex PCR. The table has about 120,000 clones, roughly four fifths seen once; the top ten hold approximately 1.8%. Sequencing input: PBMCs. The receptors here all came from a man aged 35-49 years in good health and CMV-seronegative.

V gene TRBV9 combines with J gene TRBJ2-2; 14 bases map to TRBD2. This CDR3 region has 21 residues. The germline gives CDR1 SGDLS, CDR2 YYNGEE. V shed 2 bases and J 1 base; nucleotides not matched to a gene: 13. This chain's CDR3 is CASSVSWSVGLAGVNTGELFF. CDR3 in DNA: TGTGCCAGCAGCGTTAGTTGGAGCGTGGGACTAGCGGGGGTGAACACCGGGGAGCTGTTTTTT.

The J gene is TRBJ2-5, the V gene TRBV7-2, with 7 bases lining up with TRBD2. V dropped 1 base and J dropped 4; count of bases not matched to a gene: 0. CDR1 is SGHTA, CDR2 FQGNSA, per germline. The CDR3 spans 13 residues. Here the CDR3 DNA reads TGTGCCAGCAGCTTAGGGGGGGGAGAGACCCAGTACTTC. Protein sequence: CASSLGGGETQYF.

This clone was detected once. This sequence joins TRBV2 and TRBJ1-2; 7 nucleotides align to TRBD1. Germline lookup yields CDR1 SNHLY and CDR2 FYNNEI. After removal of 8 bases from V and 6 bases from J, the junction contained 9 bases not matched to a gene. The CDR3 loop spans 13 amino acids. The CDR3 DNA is TGTGCCAGCCATCGGAGACAGGGAGATGGCTACACCTTC. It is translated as CASHRRQGDGYTF.

The CDR3 sequence is CASSFRTPASEQYF. The CDR3 nucleotides read TGTGCCAGCAGTTTCAGGACACCCGCCAGCGAGCAGTACTTC. The genes are TRBV27 and TRBJ2-7, with D maybe TRBD1 (5 bases). The CDR3 is 14 amino acids. Germline V lookup: CDR1 MNHEY, CDR2 SMNVEV (reference sequence). V was trimmed by 3 bases and J by 6 bases, leaving 15 bases between them.

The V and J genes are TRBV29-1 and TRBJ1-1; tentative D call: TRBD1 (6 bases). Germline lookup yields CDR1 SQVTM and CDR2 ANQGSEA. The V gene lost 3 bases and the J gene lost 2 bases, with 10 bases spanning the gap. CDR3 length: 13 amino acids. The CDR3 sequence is CSVDQGPNTEAFF. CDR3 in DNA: TGCAGCGTTGATCAGGGGCCAAACACTGAAGCTTTCTTT.

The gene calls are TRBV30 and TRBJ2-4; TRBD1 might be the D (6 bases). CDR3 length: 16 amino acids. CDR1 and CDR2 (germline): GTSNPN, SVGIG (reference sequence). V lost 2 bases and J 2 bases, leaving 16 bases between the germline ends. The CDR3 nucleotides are TGTGCCTGGAGTAGAACAGGGAAGGGAACCAAAAACATTCAGTACTTC. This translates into CAWSRTGKGTKNIQYF.

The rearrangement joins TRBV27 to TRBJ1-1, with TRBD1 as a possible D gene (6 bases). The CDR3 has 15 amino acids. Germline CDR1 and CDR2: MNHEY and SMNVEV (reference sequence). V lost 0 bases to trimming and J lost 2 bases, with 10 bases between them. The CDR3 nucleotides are TGTGCCAGCAGTTTATCCCTGACAGGAAACACTGAAGCTTTCTTT. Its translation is CASSLSLTGNTEAFF.

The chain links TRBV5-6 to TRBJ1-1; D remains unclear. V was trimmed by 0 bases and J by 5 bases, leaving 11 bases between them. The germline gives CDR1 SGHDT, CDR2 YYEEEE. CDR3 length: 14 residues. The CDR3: CASSLGGVVTEAFF. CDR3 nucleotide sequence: TGTGCCAGCAGCTTGGGGGGAGTGGTGACTGAAGCTTTCTTT.

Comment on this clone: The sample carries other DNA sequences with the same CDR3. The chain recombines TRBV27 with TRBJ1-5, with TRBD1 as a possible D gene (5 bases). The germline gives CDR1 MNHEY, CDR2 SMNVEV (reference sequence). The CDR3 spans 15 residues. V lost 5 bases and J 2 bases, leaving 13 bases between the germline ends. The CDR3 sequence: CASSLGGSGNQPQHF. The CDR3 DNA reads TGTGCCAGCAGTCTCGGGGGGAGTGGCAATCAGCCCCAGCATTTT.

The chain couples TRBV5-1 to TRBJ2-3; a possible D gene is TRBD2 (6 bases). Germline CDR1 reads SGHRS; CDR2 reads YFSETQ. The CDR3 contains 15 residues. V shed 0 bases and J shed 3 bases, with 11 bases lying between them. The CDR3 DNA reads TGCGCCAGCAGCTTGGAAAGCGGGCCGACAGATACGCAGTATTTT. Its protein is CASSLESGPTDTQYF.

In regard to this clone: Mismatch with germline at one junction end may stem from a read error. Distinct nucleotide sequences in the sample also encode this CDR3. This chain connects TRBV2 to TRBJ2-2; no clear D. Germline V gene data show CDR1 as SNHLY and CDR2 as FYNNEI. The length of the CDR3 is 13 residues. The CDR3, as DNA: TGTGCCAGCAGTGAATCGTCTACCGGTGAGCTGTTTTTT. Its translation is CASSESSTGELFF.

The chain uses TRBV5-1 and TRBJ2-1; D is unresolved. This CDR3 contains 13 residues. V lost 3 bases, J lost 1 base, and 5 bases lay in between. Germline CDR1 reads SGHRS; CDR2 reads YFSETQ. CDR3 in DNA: TGCGCCAGCAGCTCCAATTCCTACAATGAGCAGTTCTTC. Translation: CASSSNSYNEQFF.

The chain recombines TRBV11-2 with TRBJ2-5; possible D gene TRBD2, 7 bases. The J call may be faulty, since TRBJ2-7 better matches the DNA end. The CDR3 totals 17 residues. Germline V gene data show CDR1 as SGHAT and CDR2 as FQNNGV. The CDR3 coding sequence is TGTGCCAGCAGCTTAGTAAGGGGGGGGAGTACTCGCTACGAGCAGTACTTC. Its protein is CASSLVRGGSTRYEQYF.

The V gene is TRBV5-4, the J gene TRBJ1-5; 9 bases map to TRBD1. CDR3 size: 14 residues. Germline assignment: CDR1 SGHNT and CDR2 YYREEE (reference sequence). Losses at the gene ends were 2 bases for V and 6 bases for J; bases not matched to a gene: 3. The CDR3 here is CASSLQGAGQPQHF. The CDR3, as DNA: TGTGCCAGCAGCTTACAGGGGGCCGGTCAGCCCCAGCATTTT.

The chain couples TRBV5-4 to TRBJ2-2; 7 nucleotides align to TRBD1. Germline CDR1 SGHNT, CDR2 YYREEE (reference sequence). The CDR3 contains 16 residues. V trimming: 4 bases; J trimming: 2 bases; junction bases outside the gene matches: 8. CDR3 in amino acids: CASSTRDSRNTGELFF. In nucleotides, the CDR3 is TGTGCCAGCAGCACCCGGGACAGCCGAAACACCGGGGAGCTGTTTTTT.

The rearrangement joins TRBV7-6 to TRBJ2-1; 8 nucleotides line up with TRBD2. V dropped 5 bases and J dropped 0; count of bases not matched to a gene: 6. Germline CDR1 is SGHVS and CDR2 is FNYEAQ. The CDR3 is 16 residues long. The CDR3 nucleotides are TGTGCCAGCAGCCTTAGCGGGACGAGCTCCTACAATGAGCAGTTCTTC. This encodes CASSLSGTSSYNEQFF.

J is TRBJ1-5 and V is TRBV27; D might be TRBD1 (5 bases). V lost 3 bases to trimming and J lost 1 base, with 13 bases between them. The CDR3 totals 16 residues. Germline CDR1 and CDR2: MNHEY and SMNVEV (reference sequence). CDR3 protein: CASSLAGPRSNQPQHF. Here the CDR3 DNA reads TGTGCCAGCAGTTTGGCGGGACCCAGGAGCAATCAGCCCCAGCATTTT.

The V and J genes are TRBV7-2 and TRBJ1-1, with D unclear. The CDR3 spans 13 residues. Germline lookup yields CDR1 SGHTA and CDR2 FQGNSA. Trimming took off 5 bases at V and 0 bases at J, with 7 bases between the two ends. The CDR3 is CASSATMNTEAFF. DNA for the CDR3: TGTGCCAGCAGCGCTACCATGAACACTGAAGCTTTCTTT.

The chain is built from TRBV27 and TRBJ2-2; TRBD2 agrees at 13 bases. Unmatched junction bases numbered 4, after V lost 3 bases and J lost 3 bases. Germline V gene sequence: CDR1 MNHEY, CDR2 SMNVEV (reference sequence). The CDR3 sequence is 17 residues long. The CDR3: CASSFRTSGSYTGELFF. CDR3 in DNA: TGTGCCAGCAGTTTCAGGACTAGCGGGAGTTACACCGGGGAGCTGTTTTTT.

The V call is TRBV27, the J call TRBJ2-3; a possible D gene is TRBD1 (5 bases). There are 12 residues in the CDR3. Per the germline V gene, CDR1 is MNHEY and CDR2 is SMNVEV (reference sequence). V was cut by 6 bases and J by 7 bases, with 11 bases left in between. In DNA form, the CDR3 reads TGTGCCAGCAGGAAAGGGGCATATACGCAGTATTTT. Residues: CASRKGAYTQYF.

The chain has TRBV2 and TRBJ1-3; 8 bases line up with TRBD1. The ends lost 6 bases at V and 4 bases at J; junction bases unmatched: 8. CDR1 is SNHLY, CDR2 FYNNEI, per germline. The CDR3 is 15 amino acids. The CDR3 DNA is TGTGCCAGCAGGGACGGACAGGGAACAGGAAACACCATATATTTT. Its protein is CASRDGQGTGNTIYF.

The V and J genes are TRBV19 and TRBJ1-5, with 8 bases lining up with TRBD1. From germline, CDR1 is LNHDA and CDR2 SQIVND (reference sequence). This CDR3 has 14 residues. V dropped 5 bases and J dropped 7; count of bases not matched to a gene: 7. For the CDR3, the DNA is TGTGCCAGTAGTGGTACAGGGGGGAGACAGCCCCAGCATTTT. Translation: CASSGTGGRQPQHF.

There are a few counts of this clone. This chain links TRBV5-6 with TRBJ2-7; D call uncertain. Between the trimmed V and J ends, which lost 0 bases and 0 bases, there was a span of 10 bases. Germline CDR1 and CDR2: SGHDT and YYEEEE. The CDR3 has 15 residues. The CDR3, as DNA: TGTGCCAGCAGCTTGGCCGACTGGTCCTCCTACGAGCAGTACTTC. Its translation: CASSLADWSSYEQYF.

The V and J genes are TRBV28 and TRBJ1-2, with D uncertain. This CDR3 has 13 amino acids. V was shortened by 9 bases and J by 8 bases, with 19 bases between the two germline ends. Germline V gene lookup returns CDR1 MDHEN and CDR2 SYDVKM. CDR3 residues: CASKVLAGIGYTF. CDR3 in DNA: TGTGCCAGTAAAGTTTTGGCGGGAATAGGCTACACCTTC.

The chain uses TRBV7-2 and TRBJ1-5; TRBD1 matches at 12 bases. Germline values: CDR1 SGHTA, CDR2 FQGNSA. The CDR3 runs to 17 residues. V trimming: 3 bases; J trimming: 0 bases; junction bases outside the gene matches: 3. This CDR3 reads CASSFSGQGASNQPQHF. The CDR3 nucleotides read TGTGCCAGCAGCTTCTCGGGACAGGGGGCTAGCAATCAGCCCCAGCATTTT.

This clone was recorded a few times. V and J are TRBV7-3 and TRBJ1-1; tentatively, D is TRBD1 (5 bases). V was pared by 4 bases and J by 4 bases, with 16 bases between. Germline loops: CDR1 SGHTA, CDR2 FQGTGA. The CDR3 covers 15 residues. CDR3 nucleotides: TGTGCCAGCAGCTGGACCTGGGGTGGGGCCACTGAAGCTTTCTTT. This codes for CASSWTWGGATEAFF.

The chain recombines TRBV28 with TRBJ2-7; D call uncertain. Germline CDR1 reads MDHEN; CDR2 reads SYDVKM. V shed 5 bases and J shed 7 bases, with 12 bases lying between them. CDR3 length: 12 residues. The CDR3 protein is CASSRPRREQYF. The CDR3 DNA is TGTGCCAGCAGTCGCCCGCGCCGGGAGCAGTACTTC.

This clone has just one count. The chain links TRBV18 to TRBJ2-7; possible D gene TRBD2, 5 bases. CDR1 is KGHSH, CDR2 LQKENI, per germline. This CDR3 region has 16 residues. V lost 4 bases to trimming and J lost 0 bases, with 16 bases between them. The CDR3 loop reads CASSRERSGSSYEQYF. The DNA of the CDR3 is TGTGCCAGCTCACGAGAGAGGAGCGGCAGCTCCTACGAGCAGTACTTC.

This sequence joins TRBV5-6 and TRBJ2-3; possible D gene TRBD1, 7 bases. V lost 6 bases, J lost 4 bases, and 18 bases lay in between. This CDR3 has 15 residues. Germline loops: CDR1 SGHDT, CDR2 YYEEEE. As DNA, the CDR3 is TGTGCCAGCACCCGGACAGGAGGGGGATCAGATACGCAGTATTTT. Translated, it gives CASTRTGGGSDTQYF.

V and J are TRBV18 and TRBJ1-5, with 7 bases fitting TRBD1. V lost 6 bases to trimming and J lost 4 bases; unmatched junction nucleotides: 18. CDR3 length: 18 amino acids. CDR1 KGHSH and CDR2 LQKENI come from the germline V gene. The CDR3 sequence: CASSRDSSFQGSNQPQHF. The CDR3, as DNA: TGTGCCAGCTCTCGGGACAGTTCGTTCCAGGGATCTAATCAGCCCCAGCATTTT. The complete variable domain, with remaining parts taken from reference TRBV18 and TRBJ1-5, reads NAGVMQNPRHLVRRRGQEARLRCSPMKGHSHVYWYRQLPEEGLKFMVYLQKENIIDESGMPKERFSAEFPKEGPSILRIQQVVRGDSAAYFCASSRDSSFQGSNQPQHFGDGTRLSIL.

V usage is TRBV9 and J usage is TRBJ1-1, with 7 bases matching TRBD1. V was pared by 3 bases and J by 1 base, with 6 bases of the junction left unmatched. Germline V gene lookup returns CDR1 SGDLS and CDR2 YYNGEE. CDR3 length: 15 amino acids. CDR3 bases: TGTGCCAGCAGCGAAGCCCGACAGGGGAACACTGAAGCTTTCTTT. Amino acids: CASSEARQGNTEAFF.

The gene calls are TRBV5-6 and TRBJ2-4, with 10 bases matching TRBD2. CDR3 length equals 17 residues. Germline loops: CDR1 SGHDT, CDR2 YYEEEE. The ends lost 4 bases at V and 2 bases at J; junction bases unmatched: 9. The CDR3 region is CASSGESGRVTKNIQYF. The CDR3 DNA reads TGTGCCAGCAGCGGGGAGAGCGGGAGGGTAACCAAAAACATTCAGTACTTC.